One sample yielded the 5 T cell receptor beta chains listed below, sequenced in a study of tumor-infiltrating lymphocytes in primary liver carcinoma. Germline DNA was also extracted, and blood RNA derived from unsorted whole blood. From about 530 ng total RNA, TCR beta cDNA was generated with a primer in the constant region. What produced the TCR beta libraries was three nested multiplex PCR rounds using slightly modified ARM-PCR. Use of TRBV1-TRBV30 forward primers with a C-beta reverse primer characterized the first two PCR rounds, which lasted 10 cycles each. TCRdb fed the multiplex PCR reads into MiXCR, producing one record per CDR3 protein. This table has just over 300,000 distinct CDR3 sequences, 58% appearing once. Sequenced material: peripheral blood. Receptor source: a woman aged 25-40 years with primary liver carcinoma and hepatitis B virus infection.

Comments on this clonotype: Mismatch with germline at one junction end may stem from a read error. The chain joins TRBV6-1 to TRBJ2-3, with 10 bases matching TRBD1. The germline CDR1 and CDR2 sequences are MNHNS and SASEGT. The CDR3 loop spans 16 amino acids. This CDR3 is CAGSYRTGGNTDTQYF. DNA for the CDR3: TGTGCCGGCAGTTACAGGACAGGGGGAAACACAGATACGCAGTATTTT.

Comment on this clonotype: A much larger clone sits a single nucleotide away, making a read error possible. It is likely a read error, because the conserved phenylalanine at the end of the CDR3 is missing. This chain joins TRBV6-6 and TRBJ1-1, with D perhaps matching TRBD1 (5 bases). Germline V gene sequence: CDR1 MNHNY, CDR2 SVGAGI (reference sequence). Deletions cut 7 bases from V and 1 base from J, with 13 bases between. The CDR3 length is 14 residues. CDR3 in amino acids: CASIKPTGNTEAFS. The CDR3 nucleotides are TGTGCCAGCATTAAACCCACAGGGAACACTGAAGCTTTCTCT.

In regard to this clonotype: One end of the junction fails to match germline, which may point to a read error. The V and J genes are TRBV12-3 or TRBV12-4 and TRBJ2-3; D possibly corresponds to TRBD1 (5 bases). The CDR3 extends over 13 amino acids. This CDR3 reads CACSLYRGDTQYF. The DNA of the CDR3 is TGTGCCTGCAGTTTATATAGGGGAGATACGCAGTATTTT.

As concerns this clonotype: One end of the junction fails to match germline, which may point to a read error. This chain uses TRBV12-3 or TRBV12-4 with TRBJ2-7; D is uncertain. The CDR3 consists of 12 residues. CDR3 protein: CTSSLSGYEQYF. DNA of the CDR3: TGTACCAGCAGTTTAAGTGGGTACGAGCAGTACTTC.

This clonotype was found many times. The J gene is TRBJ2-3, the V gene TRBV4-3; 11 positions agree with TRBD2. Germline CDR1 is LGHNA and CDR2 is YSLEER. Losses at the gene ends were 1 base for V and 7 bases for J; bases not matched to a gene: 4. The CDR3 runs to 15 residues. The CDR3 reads CASSQGLAGGYTQYF. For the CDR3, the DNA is TGCGCCAGCAGCCAAGGGCTAGCGGGAGGCTATACGCAGTATTTT.